One T cell receptor (beta chain) is described in this entry. Grouping used clinical history reported by participants in a survey and questionnaire. Cohort 3 donors counted as recovered after two negative PCRs, clearance, or resolved symptoms. The record originates from a study of blood T cell repertoires in COVID-19. Study overall: Sites across the United States, Italy and Spain contributed samples from acute and convalescent COVID-19. T cells, B-cell-depleted T cells, or PBMCs supplied cDNA or gDNA.

CDR1 and CDR2 (germline): MNHNS, SASEGT. This CDR3 is built from 15 residues. Deletions cut 3 bases from V and 4 bases from J, with 12 bases between. Produced via immunoSEQ multiplex PCR; TCRdb's table is partial and in-frame only. Of approximately 350,000 clones listed, approximately 92% were seen once; the top ten hold more than 0.8%. Sequencing was done on a sample of PBMCs or T cells enriched from blood (not recorded which). The chain carries TRBV6-1 and TRBJ1-4; D is perhaps TRBD1 (6 bases). The receptor's source is a man aged 18 to 35 who had recovered from COVID-19. CDR3 protein: CASSDVWTVNEKLFF. CDR3 nucleotides: TGTGCCAGCAGTGATGTATGGACAGTTAATGAAAAACTGTTTTTT.